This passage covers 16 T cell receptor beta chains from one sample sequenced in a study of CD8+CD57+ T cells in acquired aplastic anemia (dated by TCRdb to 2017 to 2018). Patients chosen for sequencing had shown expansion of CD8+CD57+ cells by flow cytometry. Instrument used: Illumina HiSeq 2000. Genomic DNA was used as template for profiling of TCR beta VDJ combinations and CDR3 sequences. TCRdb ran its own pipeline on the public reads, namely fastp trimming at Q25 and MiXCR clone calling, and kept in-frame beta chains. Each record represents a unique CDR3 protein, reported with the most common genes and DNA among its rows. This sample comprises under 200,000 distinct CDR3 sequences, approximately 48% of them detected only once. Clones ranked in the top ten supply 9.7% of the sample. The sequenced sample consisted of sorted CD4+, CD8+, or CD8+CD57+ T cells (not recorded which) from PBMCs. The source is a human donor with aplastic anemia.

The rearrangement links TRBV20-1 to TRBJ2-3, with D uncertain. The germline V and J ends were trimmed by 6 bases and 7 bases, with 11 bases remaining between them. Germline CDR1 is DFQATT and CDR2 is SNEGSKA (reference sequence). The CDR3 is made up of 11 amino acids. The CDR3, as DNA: TGCAGTGCAGAAGCAGCCCATACGCAGTATTTT. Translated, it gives CSAEAAHTQYF.

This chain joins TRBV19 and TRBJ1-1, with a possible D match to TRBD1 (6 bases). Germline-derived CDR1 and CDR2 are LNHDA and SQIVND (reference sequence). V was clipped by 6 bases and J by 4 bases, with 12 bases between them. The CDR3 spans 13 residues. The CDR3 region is CASRLSGATEAFF. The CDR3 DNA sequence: TGTGCCAGTAGGCTTTCAGGGGCCACTGAAGCTTTCTTT.

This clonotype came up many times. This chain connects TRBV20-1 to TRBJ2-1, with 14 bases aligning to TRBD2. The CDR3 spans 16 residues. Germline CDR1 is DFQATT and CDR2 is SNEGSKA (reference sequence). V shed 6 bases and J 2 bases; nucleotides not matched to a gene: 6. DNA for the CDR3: TGCAGTGCAAATCGACTAGCGGGAGGGGCCTACAATGAGCAGTTCTTC. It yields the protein CSANRLAGGAYNEQFF.

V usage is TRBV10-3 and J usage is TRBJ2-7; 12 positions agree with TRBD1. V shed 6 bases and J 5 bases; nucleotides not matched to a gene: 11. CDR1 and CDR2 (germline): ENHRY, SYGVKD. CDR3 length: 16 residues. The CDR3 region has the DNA TGTGCCATCAGCTTTGGGCGGGGACAGGGGGCCCACGAGCAGTACTTC. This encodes CAISFGRGQGAHEQYF.

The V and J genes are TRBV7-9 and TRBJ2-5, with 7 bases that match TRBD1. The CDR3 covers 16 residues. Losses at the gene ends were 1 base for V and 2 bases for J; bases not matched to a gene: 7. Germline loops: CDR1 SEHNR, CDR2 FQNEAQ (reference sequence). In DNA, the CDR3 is TGTGCCAGCAGCTTAGATCTCAGGGGGTTGCAAGAGACCCAGTACTTC. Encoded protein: CASSLDLRGLQETQYF.

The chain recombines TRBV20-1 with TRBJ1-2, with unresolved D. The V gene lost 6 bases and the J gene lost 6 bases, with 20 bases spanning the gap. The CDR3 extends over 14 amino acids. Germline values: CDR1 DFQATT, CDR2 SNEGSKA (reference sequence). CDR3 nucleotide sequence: TGCAGTGCCCCAACCTCGGCCGAAAGGGATGGCTACACCTTC. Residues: CSAPTSAERDGYTF.

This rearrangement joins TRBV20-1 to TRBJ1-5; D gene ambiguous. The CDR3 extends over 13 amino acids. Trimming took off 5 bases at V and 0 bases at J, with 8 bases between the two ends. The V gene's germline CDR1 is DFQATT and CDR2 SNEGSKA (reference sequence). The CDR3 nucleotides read TGCAGTGCTTACGACGGTAGCAATCAGCCCCAGCATTTT. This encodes CSAYDGSNQPQHF.

CDR3 sequence (DNA): TGCAGTGCTAGGGTTGTGGGGGCAAGGAACACTGAAGCTTTCTTT. This translates into CSARVVGARNTEAFF. The V and J genes are TRBV20-1 and TRBJ1-1, with TRBD1 as a possible D gene (6 bases). This CDR3 region has 15 residues. V was trimmed by 3 bases and J by 1 base, leaving 15 bases between them. Germline V lookup: CDR1 DFQATT, CDR2 SNEGSKA (reference sequence).

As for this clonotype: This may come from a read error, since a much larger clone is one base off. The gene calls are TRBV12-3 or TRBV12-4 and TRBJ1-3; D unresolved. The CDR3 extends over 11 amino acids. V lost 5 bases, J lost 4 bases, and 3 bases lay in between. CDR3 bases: TGTGCCAGCAGTCAAGGAAACACCATATATTTT. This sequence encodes CASSQGNTIYF.

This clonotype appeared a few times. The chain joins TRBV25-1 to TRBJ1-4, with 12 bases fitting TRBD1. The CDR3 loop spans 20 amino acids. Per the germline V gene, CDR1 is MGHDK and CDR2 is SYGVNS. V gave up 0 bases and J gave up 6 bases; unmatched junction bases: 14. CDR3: CASSEYNVFGTGGIYEKLFF. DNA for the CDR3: TGTGCCAGCAGTGAATATAATGTATTCGGGACAGGGGGCATTTATGAAAAACTGTTTTTT. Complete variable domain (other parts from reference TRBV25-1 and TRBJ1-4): EADIYQTPRYLVIGTGKKITLECSQTMGHDKMYWYQQDPGMELHLIHYSYGVNSTEKGDLSSESTVSRIRTEHFPLTLESARPSHTSQYLCASSEYNVFGTGGIYEKLFFGSGTQLSVL.

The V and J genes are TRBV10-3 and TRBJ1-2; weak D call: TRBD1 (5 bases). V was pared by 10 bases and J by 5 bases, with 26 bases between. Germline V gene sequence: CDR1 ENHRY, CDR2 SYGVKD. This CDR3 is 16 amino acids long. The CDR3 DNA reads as TGTGCCAGCCTTGGGGTGAGGGACGGAAGAGATTATGGCTACACCTTC. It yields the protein CASLGVRDGRDYGYTF.

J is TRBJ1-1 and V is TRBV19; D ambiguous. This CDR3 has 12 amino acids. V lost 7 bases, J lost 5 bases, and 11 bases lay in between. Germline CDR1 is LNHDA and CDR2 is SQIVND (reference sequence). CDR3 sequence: CASTVGGTEAFF. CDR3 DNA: TGTGCCAGTACTGTTGGAGGAACTGAAGCTTTCTTT.

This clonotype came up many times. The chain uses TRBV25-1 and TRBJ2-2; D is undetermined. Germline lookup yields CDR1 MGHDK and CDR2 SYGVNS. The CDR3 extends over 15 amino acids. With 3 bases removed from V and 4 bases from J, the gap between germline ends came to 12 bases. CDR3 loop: CASSELTSVTGELFF. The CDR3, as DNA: TGTGCCAGCAGTGAGTTAACGTCGGTCACCGGGGAGCTGTTTTTT.

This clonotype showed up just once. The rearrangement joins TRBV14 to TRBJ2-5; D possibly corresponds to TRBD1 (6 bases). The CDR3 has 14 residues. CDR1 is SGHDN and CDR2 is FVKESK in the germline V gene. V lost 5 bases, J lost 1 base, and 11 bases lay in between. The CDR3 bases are TGTGCCAGCAGCAGACAGGCTGGCCAAGAGACCCAGTACTTC. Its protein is CASSRQAGQETQYF.

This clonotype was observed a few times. Written as DNA, the CDR3 is TGTGCCAGCTCACCCCAACAGGGGGAGGATTCACCCCTCCACTTT. Its translation: CASSPQQGEDSPLHF. The chain has TRBV18 and TRBJ1-6; 8 bases line up with TRBD1. The CDR3 is made up of 15 amino acids. With V trimmed by 3 bases and J by 8 bases, 6 bases remained unmatched. The germline V gene encodes CDR1 KGHSH and CDR2 LQKENI.

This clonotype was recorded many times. CDR3 coding DNA: TGTGCCAGTTTACCCGACAGGGTGGGGAAGCAGTACTTC. This sequence encodes CASLPDRVGKQYF. The chain joins TRBV6-2 or TRBV6-3 to TRBJ2-7; 7 nucleotides align to TRBD1. Trimming took 9 bases from V and 8 from J; bases not matched to a gene: 13. Germline lookup yields CDR1 MNHEY and CDR2 SVGEGT. CDR3 length equals 13 residues.